This T cell receptor beta chain comes out of a study of cytomegalovirus exposure and HLA in healthy donors. This clone has just one count. Its antigen is unidentified. CDR3 length: 16 amino acids. Germline V gene data show CDR1 as LNHDA and CDR2 as SQIVND (reference sequence). Trimming cost V 3 bases and J 4 bases; bases outside gene matches: 2. Clones were sequenced by immunoSEQ multiplex PCR, and TCRdb holds only the in-frame ones, with some missing. The repertoire includes approximately 260,000 clones, around 87% of them detected once, and 1% to 1.5% sits in the top ten. From the 120-subject validation cohort, which was separate from the roughly 700-subject first cohort, the donors were drawn. Study-level findings and limits: Rare sequences made up most TCRs, while some public TCRs were found in many donors. The study flagged approximately 180 TCR beta chains as cytomegalovirus-associated.

The chain joins TRBV19 to TRBJ2-3, with 15 bases fitting TRBD2. The sequenced sample was PBMCs. The sequence was obtained from a woman younger than 45 in good health and CMV-seropositive. CDR3 sequence reads: CASSMGLAGGSDTQYF. The CDR3 bases are TGTGCCAGTAGTATGGGACTAGCGGGAGGTTCAGATACGCAGTATTTT.